Listed here are 21 T cell receptor beta chains from one sample, sequenced in a study of blood T cell repertoires in COVID-19. Produced via immunoSEQ multiplex PCR; TCRdb's table is partial and in-frame only. Among tens of thousands of clones, under 90% were seen once, and the ten largest hold 35% to 45%. Sequenced sample: peripheral blood. Every receptor here comes from a human donor in a cohort sampled during active COVID-19.

V usage is TRBV18 and J usage is TRBJ1-2; TRBD1 is a possible D gene (5 bases). The CDR3 is 12 amino acids. Germline V gene lookup returns CDR1 KGHSH and CDR2 LQKENI. The ends were cut back, 2 bases at V and 8 bases at J, with 9 bases in the middle. CDR3 sequence (DNA): TGTGCCAGCTCACCATTAGGGGCAGGCTACACCTTC. It codes for CASSPLGAGYTF.

V and J are TRBV11-2 and TRBJ2-3, with a tentative D call TRBD2 (5 bases). The length of the CDR3 is 13 residues. Germline V gene lookup returns CDR1 SGHAT and CDR2 FQNNGV. Trimming took off 7 bases at V and 2 bases at J, with 10 bases between the two ends. The CDR3 nucleotides are TGTGCCAGCACCGCCGGGAACACAGATACGCAGTATTTT. Its translation is CASTAGNTDTQYF.

The chain uses TRBV5-1 and TRBJ2-2; D is possibly TRBD1 (6 bases). Germline values: CDR1 SGHRS, CDR2 YFSETQ. Trimming took 0 bases from V and 4 from J, leaving 10 bases between them. This CDR3 contains 15 residues. For the CDR3, the DNA is TGCGCCAGCAGCTTGGCAGGGGATTTCACCGGGGAGCTGTTTTTT. This encodes CASSLAGDFTGELFF.

The chain couples TRBV7-2 to TRBJ2-2; 9 nucleotides agree with TRBD1. The germline V gene has CDR1 SGHTA and CDR2 FQGNSA. V was clipped by 5 bases and J by 7 bases; unmatched bases: 8. The CDR3 extends over 15 amino acids. The CDR3, as DNA: TGTGCCAGCAGCCCCGGACAGGGGTACGGCGGGGAGCTGTTTTTT. Its protein product is CASSPGQGYGGELFF.

The chain recombines TRBV6-5 with TRBJ1-6, with 10 bases identical to TRBD1. J gave up 11 bases and V 2 bases, and 9 bases lay outside the gene matches. The CDR3 is 16 residues long. Germline CDR1 is MNHEY and CDR2 is SVGAGI. DNA of the CDR3: TGTGCCAGCAGTTACGCCGAGGGACAGGGGAAAACACCCCTCCACTTT. Its translation: CASSYAEGQGKTPLHF.

V gene TRBV6-5 combines with J gene TRBJ1-1, with TRBD1 as a possible D gene (5 bases). CDR1 and CDR2 (germline): MNHEY, SVGAGI. There are 16 residues in the CDR3. Trimming pared 4 bases from V and 1 base from J, leaving 16 bases between. In nucleotides, the CDR3 is TGTGCCAGCAGTTCGCGGTGGGGGGTGCCGAACACTGAAGCTTTCTTT. This sequence encodes CASSSRWGVPNTEAFF.

The chain joins TRBV7-2 to TRBJ1-6; tentatively, D is TRBD1 (5 bases). The CDR3 totals 14 residues. CDR1 is SGHTA and CDR2 is FQGNSA in the germline V gene. V was clipped by 5 bases and J by 10 bases, with 15 bases between them. CDR3 bases: TGTGCCAGCAGCCTCTTGGGCAGGGCCTCACCCCTCCACTTT. Protein sequence: CASSLLGRASPLHF.

By its share, this clone is medium-sized. CDR3 protein: CASSRPGLAGHNEQFF. CDR3 DNA sequence: TGCGCCAGCAGCCGCCCGGGACTAGCGGGTCACAATGAGCAGTTCTTC. The genes are TRBV5-1 and TRBJ2-1; 12 positions agree with TRBD2. This CDR3 is built from 16 residues. The J segment lost 5 bases and the V segment lost 4 bases, leaving 7 bases of the junction unmatched. The germline V gene has CDR1 SGHRS and CDR2 YFSETQ.

The genes are TRBV27 and TRBJ1-4, with D possibly being TRBD1 (5 bases). From germline, CDR1 is MNHEY and CDR2 SMNVEV (reference sequence). The CDR3 sequence is 15 residues long. V lost 7 bases and J 3 bases, leaving 15 bases between the germline ends. The CDR3 sequence is CASTSLGRPNEKLFF. CDR3 nucleotide sequence: TGTGCCAGCACTTCCTTGGGGCGGCCTAATGAAAAACTGTTTTTT.

The chain carries TRBV2 and TRBJ2-3; TRBD2 might be the D (6 bases). V lost 9 bases to trimming and J lost 4 bases, with 17 bases between them. CDR1 and CDR2 from the germline V gene are SNHLY and FYNNEI. There are 14 residues in the CDR3. The CDR3 DNA reads TGTGCCAGTCGGATAGGGGAGGCGCCAGATACGCAGTATTTT. Translating it yields CASRIGEAPDTQYF.

A few counts support this clone. This chain connects TRBV19 to TRBJ2-4; 8 bases fit TRBD1. This CDR3 is built from 15 residues. Trimming cost V 5 bases and J 9 bases; bases outside gene matches: 12. Germline lookup yields CDR1 LNHDA and CDR2 SQIVND (reference sequence). This CDR3 reads CASSQQGGAGGIQYF. The CDR3 nucleotides read TGTGCCAGTAGTCAACAGGGGGGCGCAGGGGGCATTCAGTACTTC. Filled out from reference TRBV19 and TRBJ2-4, the complete variable domain reads DGGITQSPKYLFRKEGQNVTLSCEQNLNHDAMYWYRQDPGQGLRLIYYSQIVNDFQKGDIAEGYSVSREKKESFPLTVTSAQKNPTAFYLCASSQQGGAGGIQYFGAGTRLSVL.

V usage is TRBV10-3 and J usage is TRBJ2-3; perhaps TRBD1 as D (5 bases). CDR3 length: 12 residues. V gave up 6 bases and J gave up 5 bases, with 9 bases separating them. CDR1 is ENHRY and CDR2 is SYGVKD in the germline V gene. The CDR3: CAISQGRDTQYF. The CDR3 DNA follows: TGTGCCATCAGCCAGGGCCGAGATACGCAGTATTTT.

The V and J genes are TRBV7-6 and TRBJ1-2, with D maybe TRBD1 (5 bases). Germline V gene lookup returns CDR1 SGHVS and CDR2 FNYEAQ. The CDR3 is 11 residues long. With 5 bases removed from V and 6 bases from J, the gap between germline ends came to 7 bases. CDR3 coding DNA: TGTGCCAGCAGCAAAGGGGATGGCTACACCTTC. It is translated as CASSKGDGYTF.

This chain links TRBV5-6 with TRBJ1-6; 8 bases line up with TRBD1. CDR3 size: 14 residues. Germline-derived CDR1 and CDR2 are SGHDT and YYEEEE. Trimming cost V 4 bases and J 10 bases; bases outside gene matches: 7. CDR3 residues: CASSPGQGRSPLHF. DNA for the CDR3: TGTGCCAGCAGCCCCGGACAGGGCCGGTCACCCCTCCACTTT.

The V call is TRBV30, the J call TRBJ1-6; 10 nucleotides line up with TRBD1. Unmatched junction bases numbered 6, after V lost 1 base and J lost 0 bases. CDR1 and CDR2 from the germline V gene are GTSNPN and SVGIG (reference sequence). The CDR3 runs 18 residues. CDR3 nucleotides: TGTGCCTGGAGTGACGGACAGGGGGGAAGCTCCTATAATTCACCCCTCCACTTT. Protein: CAWSDGQGGSSYNSPLHF.

The V gene is TRBV6-1, the J gene TRBJ2-3; D is unresolved. The germline gives CDR1 MNHNS, CDR2 SASEGT. V was shortened by 3 bases and J by 2 bases, with 9 bases between the two germline ends. The CDR3 contains 14 residues. The DNA for the CDR3 is TGTGCCAGCAGTGAGAGAACCGCCACAGATACGCAGTATTTT. This translates into CASSERTATDTQYF.

V usage is TRBV6-5 and J usage is TRBJ2-3, with a possible D match to TRBD2 (5 bases). Germline V gives CDR1 MNHEY, CDR2 SVGAGI. The CDR3 length is 15 residues. V gave up 2 bases and J gave up 0 bases, with 9 bases separating them. The chain's CDR3 is CASSYSGGSTDTQYF. The CDR3 region has the DNA TGTGCCAGCAGTTACAGCGGTGGTAGCACAGATACGCAGTATTTT.

As DNA, the CDR3 is TGTGCCAGCAGCCAACAAGAGGGAGATACGCAGTATTTT. Its protein is CASSQQEGDTQYF. This chain links TRBV14 with TRBJ2-3; maybe TRBD2 (5 bases). This CDR3 has 13 amino acids. CDR1 is SGHDN, CDR2 FVKESK, per germline. V shed 2 bases and J shed 5 bases, with 8 bases lying between them. The entire variable domain, with the rest obtained from reference TRBV14 and TRBJ2-3, is as follows: EAGVTQFPSHSVIEKGQTVTLRCDPISGHDNLYWYRRVMGKEIKFLLHFVKESKQDESGMPNNRFLAERTGGTYSTLKVQPAELEDSGVYFCASSQQEGDTQYFGPGTRLTVL.

This clone showed up just once. The chain employs TRBV5-6 and TRBJ1-5; D is ambiguous. The V gene lost 1 base and the J gene lost 3 bases, with 8 bases spanning the gap. This CDR3 region has 14 residues. The germline V gene encodes CDR1 SGHDT and CDR2 YYEEEE. The CDR3 reads CASSLPGDNQPQHF. Here the CDR3 DNA reads TGTGCCAGCAGCTTGCCCGGGGACAATCAGCCCCAGCATTTT.

The V gene is TRBV4-3, the J gene TRBJ1-2; D not resolved. Per germline, CDR1 LGHNA and CDR2 YSLEER. The CDR3 runs to 16 residues. Trimming shortened V by 0 bases and J by 0 bases, and 11 bases separated the two germline ends. The CDR3, as DNA: TGCGCCAGCAGCCAAGATATTCAGAAGACTAACTATGGCTACACCTTC. Protein product: CASSQDIQKTNYGYTF.

The rearrangement uses TRBV5-1 and TRBJ1-1; D possibly corresponds to TRBD1 (5 bases). Looked up from germline, CDR1 is SGHRS and CDR2 is YFSETQ. Trimming shortened V by 2 bases and J by 0 bases, and 20 bases separated the two germline ends. The CDR3 runs 18 residues. CDR3 in amino acids: CASSLQQVALLMNTEAFF. The CDR3 nucleotides read TGCGCCAGCAGCTTACAACAGGTTGCCCTTCTTATGAACACTGAAGCTTTCTTT.